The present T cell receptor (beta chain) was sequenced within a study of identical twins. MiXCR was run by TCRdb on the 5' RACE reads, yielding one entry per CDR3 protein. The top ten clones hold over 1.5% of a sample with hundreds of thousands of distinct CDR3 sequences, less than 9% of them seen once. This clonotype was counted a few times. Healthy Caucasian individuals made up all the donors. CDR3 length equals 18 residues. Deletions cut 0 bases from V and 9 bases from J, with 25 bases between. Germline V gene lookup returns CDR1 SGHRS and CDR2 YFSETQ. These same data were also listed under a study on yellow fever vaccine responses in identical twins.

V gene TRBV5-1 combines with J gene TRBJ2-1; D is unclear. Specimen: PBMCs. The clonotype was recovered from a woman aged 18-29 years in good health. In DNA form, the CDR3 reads TGCGCCAGCAGCTTGGGGATTTGGTCCTCTGCTGGCACAAGTGAGCAGTTCTTC. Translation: CASSLGIWSSAGTSEQFF. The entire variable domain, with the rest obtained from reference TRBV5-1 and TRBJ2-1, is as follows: KAGVTQTPRYLIKTRGQQVTLSCSPISGHRSVSWYQQTPGQGLQFLFEYFSETQRNKGNFPGRFSGRQFSNSRSEMNVSTLELGDSALYLCASSLGIWSSAGTSEQFFGPGTRLTVL.